A selection of T cell receptor beta chains follows, all from one sample in a study of beta chain features in type 1 diabetes. Clones were sequenced by immunoSEQ multiplex PCR, and TCRdb holds only the in-frame ones, with some missing. The data show around 15,000 clones, roughly two fifths seen once. Material for sequencing was stem cell memory CD4+ T cells from blood. The receptors derive from a woman aged 40 to 49 in good health. Both conserved end residues are part of each CDR3. A D gene is named only where the DNA matches it firmly. Clone size is stated in some rows and not others, as once, few, many or a class when expanded.

d_call j_call clone_size v_call cdr3_nt cdr3_aa
TRBD1 TRBJ2-7 . TRBV2 TGTGCCAGCAAATCCGGGACAGGGTTAGAGGAGCAGTACTTC CASKSGTGLEEQYF
. TRBJ1-5 few TRBV6-5 TGTGCCAGCAGACGACAGGCCTCTAGCAATCAGCCCCAGCATTTT CASRRQASSNQPQHF
TRBD2 TRBJ2-1 few TRBV25-1 TGTGCCAGCAGCATCCCCCTAGCGGGGGTGGGCAATGAGCAGTTCTTC CASSIPLAGVGNEQFF
. TRBJ1-1 few TRBV6-5 TGTGCCAGCAGTTTCCGACGAGGTGGCACTGAAGCTTTCTTT CASSFRRGGTEAFF
TRBD1 TRBJ2-7 . TRBV18 TGTGCCAGCTCACCACAGACAGGGAACTACGAGCAGTACTTC CASSPQTGNYEQYF
TRBD2 TRBJ2-3 few TRBV27 TGTGCCAGCAGTTCGGGACTATCCAAGTATTTT CASSSGLSKYF
. TRBJ2-4 . TRBV6-1 TGTGCCAGCAGTCCTGACAGCTTAATTCAGTACTTC CASSPDSLIQYF
. TRBJ1-1 . TRBV11-2 TGTGCCAGCAGCCGCCCCGGGACAATGAACACTGAAGCTTTCTTT CASSRPGTMNTEAFF
. TRBJ2-7 . TRBV4-2 TGTGCCAGCAGCCAATCGGAAGGGGGGGCTAGCCAATTCTACGAGCAGTACTTC CASSQSEGGASQFYEQYF
. TRBJ1-4 . TRBV18 TGTGCCAGCTCACCATCCTCGGCGGCCATTAGTGAAAAACTGTTTTTT CASSPSSAAISEKLFF
TRBD2 TRBJ2-5 . TRBV19 TGTGCCAGTAGTATTCCGCGGGGGACGGCAGGAGAGACCCAGTACTTC CASSIPRGTAGETQYF
TRBD2 TRBJ2-5 . TRBV6-5 TGTGCCAGCAGTGGAGGGACTAGCCTCCTAGAGGCCCAGTACTTC CASSGGTSLLEAQYF
TRBD2 TRBJ2-1 few TRBV2 TGTGCCAGCATGAAGGGACTAGCCGCCAATGAGCAGTTCTTC CASMKGLAANEQFF
. TRBJ2-1 . TRBV7-2 TGTGCCAGCGGGGGGTCCTACAATGAGCAGTTCTTC CASGGSYNEQFF
. TRBJ2-3 medium-sized TRBV7-2 TGTGCCACCGGTAACCCGAGCACAGATACGCAGTATTTT CATGNPSTDTQYF
TRBD1 TRBJ2-7 . TRBV18 TGTGCCAGCTCACCTTTTTCACCGGGACAGGGTGTCGAGCAGTACTTC CASSPFSPGQGVEQYF
. TRBJ2-1 . TRBV7-2 TGTGCCAGCAGCTCGCTACCTCCTACTAGCGTCTATAGGGGGGGGCAGTTCTTC CASSSLPPTSVYRGGQFF
. TRBJ2-6 . TRBV6-5 TGTGCCAGCAGTTACTGGCGAGGGAGAGGGGCCAACGTCCTGACTTTC CASSYWRGRGANVLTF
. TRBJ2-3 . TRBV28 TGTGCCAGCAGTCTCTCTACCCACGGAGCAGATACGCAGTATTTT CASSLSTHGADTQYF
TRBD1 TRBJ2-1 . TRBV7-7 TGTGCCAGCAGCTTAGCGCAGGGGGCCTACAATGAGCAGTTCTTC CASSLAQGAYNEQFF
. TRBJ1-1 . TRBV5-7 TGTGCCAGCAGCTTAGACAACAGGGATGGAGCTTTCTTT CASSLDNRDGAFF
TRBD1 TRBJ2-2 . TRBV6-1 TGTGCCAGCAGTGCCACAGGGGGAGGTACCGGGGAGCTGTTTTTT CASSATGGGTGELFF